This T cell receptor beta chain is from a study of response to subunit inactivated influenza vaccine. TCRdb analysed the RT-PCR reads with MiXCR anew, one entry per CDR3 protein. Among roughly 780,000 distinct CDR3 sequences listed, about 18% were seen once. This clonotype appeared many times. Its target is not known. Findings and limits, study-wide: Authors suggested that a seasonal influenza vaccination recruits few new T cells each time.

This CDR3 spans 14 amino acids. The V and J ends lost 0 bases and 5 bases respectively, with 9 bases between them. The germline CDR1 and CDR2 sequences are MNHEY and SVGAGI. The material was PBMCs from blood, obtained 5 days after vaccination. The clonotype comes from a man aged 50 to 60 who received an inactivated influenza vaccine. V and J are TRBV6-5 and TRBJ2-3; D gene uncertain. The CDR3 region has the DNA TGTGCCAGCAGTTACTCGAGTCGGATAGATACGCAGTATTTT. This codes for CASSYSSRIDTQYF.